These 14 T cell receptor beta chains share one sample of origin, sequenced in a study of blood T cell repertoires in COVID-19. Method: immunoSEQ multiplex PCR; TCRdb's copy keeps in-frame clones and lacks some. Among some 130,000 clones listed, over 85% were seen once. The sequencing input was peripheral blood. These receptors originate from a man aged 50-59 years with active COVID-19.

The J gene is TRBJ1-1, the V gene TRBV7-8; no clear D. The V gene lost 0 bases and the J gene lost 1 base, with 6 bases spanning the gap. CDR1 is SGHVS and CDR2 is FQNEAQ in the germline V gene. The CDR3 covers 14 residues. The chain's CDR3 is CASSLARRNTEAFF. The CDR3 nucleotides are TGTGCCAGCAGCTTAGCGCGTAGGAACACTGAAGCTTTCTTT.

This chain uses TRBV14 with TRBJ2-3; D call uncertain. There are 13 residues in the CDR3. The V gene's germline CDR1 is SGHDN and CDR2 FVKESK. V shed 0 bases and J shed 5 bases, with 6 bases lying between them. For the CDR3, the DNA is TGTGCCAGCAGCCAAGATAATATAGATACGCAGTATTTT. Protein sequence: CASSQDNIDTQYF.

This chain links TRBV3-1 (or the pseudogene TRBV3-2) with TRBJ1-2, with D perhaps TRBD1 (5 bases). Germline V gene sequence: CDR1 LGHDT, CDR2 YNNKEL (reference sequence). The V end was cut by 0 bases, the J end by 7 bases, with 18 bases between. The CDR3 spans 16 residues. DNA for the CDR3: TGTGCCAGCAGCCAAGATAGGTCGGCAGGGTATAGTGGCTACACCTTC. This codes for CASSQDRSAGYSGYTF.

There are a few counts of this clone. The J gene is TRBJ1-1, the V gene TRBV11-3; 8 bases align to TRBD1. CDR1 is SGHNT, CDR2 YENEEA, per germline. After removal of 5 bases from V and 7 bases from J, the junction contained 12 bases not matched to a gene. The CDR3 loop spans 15 amino acids. CDR3 in amino acids: CASSRQGLGPSEAFF. CDR3 nucleotide sequence: TGTGCCAGCAGCCGACAGGGGTTGGGCCCCAGTGAAGCTTTCTTT.

The genes are TRBV5-4 and TRBJ2-2; 8 bases line up with TRBD2. J was trimmed by 4 bases and V by 3 bases; bases with no gene match: 2. Germline CDR1 SGHNT, CDR2 YYREEE (reference sequence). CDR3 length: 14 amino acids. The CDR3 nucleotides read TGTGCCAGCAGCTGGGGGACTAGCACCGGGGAGCTGTTTTTT. Protein sequence: CASSWGTSTGELFF.

J is TRBJ2-3 and V is TRBV6-5, with TRBD1 as a possible D gene (5 bases). This CDR3 has 15 residues. Germline CDR1 and CDR2: MNHEY and SVGAGI. Trimming pared 5 bases from V and 4 bases from J, leaving 16 bases between. The DNA for the CDR3 is TGTGCCAGCAGTCCCCCGGTAGGGGCGGCAGATACGCAGTATTTT. This translates into CASSPPVGAADTQYF.

The chain links TRBV6-1 to TRBJ1-2; D is undetermined. Trimming left V 3 bases short and J 4 bases short, with 9 bases between. This CDR3 has 13 residues. In germline, CDR1 is MNHNS, CDR2 SASEGT. In nucleotides, the CDR3 is TGTGCCAGCAGTGACAGTCTTTCCTATGGCTACACCTTC. It encodes CASSDSLSYGYTF.

This clone was observed a single time. The chain combines TRBV4-2 with TRBJ1-5, with 7 nucleotides matching TRBD1. Germline CDR1 reads LGHNA; CDR2 reads YNFKEQ. V lost 0 bases, J lost 6 bases, and 8 bases stayed unmatched. CDR3 length equals 16 residues. CDR3 coding DNA: TGTGCCAGCAGCCAAGAAGGGGGCGAGGACGTTCAGCCCCAGCATTTT. It specifies CASSQEGGEDVQPQHF.

The chain is built from TRBV11-1 and TRBJ1-1; D is unresolved. Germline lookup yields CDR1 SGHAT and CDR2 FQDESV (reference sequence). The ends were cut back, 3 bases at V and 2 bases at J, with 7 bases in the middle. The CDR3 has 13 amino acids. CDR3 sequence reads: CASSFLSNTEAFF. CDR3 bases: TGTGCCAGCAGCTTTTTATCCAACACTGAAGCTTTCTTT.

The chain has TRBV12-3 or TRBV12-4 and TRBJ2-5; no firm D call. The CDR3 consists of 11 residues. The ends were cut back, 6 bases at V and 6 bases at J, with 8 bases in the middle. The CDR3 loop is CASSLRQTQYF. The CDR3, as DNA: TGTGCCAGCAGCCTCCGTCAGACCCAGTACTTC.

In DNA form, the CDR3 reads TGTGCCAGCAGCTTGAGCCCGACTAACTCTGGGGCCAACGTCCTGACTTTC. Translated, it gives CASSLSPTNSGANVLTF. The chain joins TRBV5-6 to TRBJ2-6; D is possibly TRBD2 (5 bases). V dropped 1 base and J dropped 0 bases, with 11 bases sitting between them. This CDR3 is built from 17 residues. The germline gives CDR1 SGHDT, CDR2 YYEEEE.

This rearrangement joins TRBV27 to TRBJ1-2, with 8 bases aligning to TRBD1. V lost 6 bases and J lost 8; bases outside the gene matches: 2. Germline V gene sequence: CDR1 MNHEY, CDR2 SMNVEV (reference sequence). There are 11 residues in the CDR3. DNA of the CDR3: TGTGCCAGCAGACCAGGGGGCGGCTACACCTTC. Amino acid sequence: CASRPGGGYTF.

A remark on this clone: Other nucleotide sequences in the sample specify the same CDR3. The J gene is TRBJ1-1, the V gene TRBV19; tentative D call: TRBD1 (6 bases). Trimming pared 5 bases from V and 0 bases from J, leaving 10 bases between. There are 14 residues in the CDR3. In germline, CDR1 is LNHDA, CDR2 SQIVND (reference sequence). CDR3 protein: CASSPQGMNTEAFF. The CDR3 DNA reads TGTGCCAGTAGTCCACAGGGCATGAACACTGAAGCTTTCTTT. Using reference TRBV19 and TRBJ1-1 for the parts outside the CDR3, the full variable domain is DGGITQSPKYLFRKEGQNVTLSCEQNLNHDAMYWYRQDPGQGLRLIYYSQIVNDFQKGDIAEGYSVSREKKESFPLTVTSAQKNPTAFYLCASSPQGMNTEAFFGQGTRLTVV.

The V and J genes are TRBV11-3 and TRBJ2-7, with 11 bases that match TRBD1. V shed 5 bases, J shed 2 bases, and the junction held 2 bases outside the gene matches. The CDR3 is made up of 14 amino acids. Germline V gene sequence: CDR1 SGHNT, CDR2 YENEEA. The CDR3 DNA reads as TGTGCCAGCAGCCGGGGACAGGGGGCCTACGAGCAGTACGTC. Translated: CASSRGQGAYEQYV.